The TCR beta chain described here comes from a study of shared clonotypes between healthy human individuals. The CDR3 runs to 13 residues. Splitting of CD4+ cells produced CD45RA+ naive and CD45RA-negative memory subsets. Sequenced by immunoSEQ multiplex PCR; TCRdb stores in-frame clones only, minus some. The sample lists fewer than 2.5 million clones; 80% to 95% were seen once. The chain employs TRBV21-1 and TRBJ2-1. TRBV21-1 is a listed pseudogene. Material: naive CD4+ T cells from PBMCs. The sample's subset: CD45RA+ positively selected. The clonotype was recovered from a man between 18 and 29 years old in good health. Some clones in this sample may be carry-over from other donors' samples. The CDR3 region has the DNA TGTGCCAGCAGGTTGGGTTCCTACAATGAGCAGTTCTTC. Protein sequence: CASRLGSYNEQFF.